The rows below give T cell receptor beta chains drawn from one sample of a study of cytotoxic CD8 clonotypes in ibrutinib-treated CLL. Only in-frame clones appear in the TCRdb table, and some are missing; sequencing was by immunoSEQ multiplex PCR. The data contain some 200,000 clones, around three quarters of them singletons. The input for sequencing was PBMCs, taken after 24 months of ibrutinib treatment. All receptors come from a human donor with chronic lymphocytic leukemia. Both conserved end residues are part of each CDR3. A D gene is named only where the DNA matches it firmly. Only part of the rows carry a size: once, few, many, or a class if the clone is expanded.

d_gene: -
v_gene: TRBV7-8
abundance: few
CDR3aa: CASSQDSSSYNEQFF

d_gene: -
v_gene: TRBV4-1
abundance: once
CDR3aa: CASSQGKTRFNNEQFF

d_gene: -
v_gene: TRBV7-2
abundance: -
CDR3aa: CASSLAGGRAYEQYF

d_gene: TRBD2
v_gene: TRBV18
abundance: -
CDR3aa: CASSPAAGGTDTQYF

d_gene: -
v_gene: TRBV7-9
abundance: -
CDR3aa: CASSLAAAAYGYTF

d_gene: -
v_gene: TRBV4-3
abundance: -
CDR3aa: CASSQDSGNEKLFF

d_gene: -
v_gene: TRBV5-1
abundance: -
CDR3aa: CASSLTTSNEKLFF

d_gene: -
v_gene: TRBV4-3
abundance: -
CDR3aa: CASSQQPTVAKNIQYF

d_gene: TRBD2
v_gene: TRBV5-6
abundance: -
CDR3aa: CASSKSGRRYYEQYF

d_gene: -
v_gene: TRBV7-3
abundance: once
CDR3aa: CASSLGHMNTEAFF

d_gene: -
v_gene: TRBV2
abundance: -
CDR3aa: CASRRGRFETQYF

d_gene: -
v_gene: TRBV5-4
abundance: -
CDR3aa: CASSLEITPTGELFF

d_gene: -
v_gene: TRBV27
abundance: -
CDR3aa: CASSLSPYTEAFF

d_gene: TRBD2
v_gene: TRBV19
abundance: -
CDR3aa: CASSIMGGGPGETQYF

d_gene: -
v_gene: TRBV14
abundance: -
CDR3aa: CASSRTYGGELFF

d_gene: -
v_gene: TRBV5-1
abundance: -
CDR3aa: CASSFSGPSYEQYF

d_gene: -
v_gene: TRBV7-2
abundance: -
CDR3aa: CASSFNRRYGYTF

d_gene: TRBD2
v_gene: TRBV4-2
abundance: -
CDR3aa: CASSQTSGRADQETQYF

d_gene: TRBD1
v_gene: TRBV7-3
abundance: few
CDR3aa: CASSQTGTGDEKLFF

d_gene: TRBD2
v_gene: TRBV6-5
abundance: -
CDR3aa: CASSYSGKLYNEQFF

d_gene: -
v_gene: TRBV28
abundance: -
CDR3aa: CASSPPLRPLKEQYF

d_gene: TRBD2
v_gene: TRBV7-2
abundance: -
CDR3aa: CASSSILGLAESTDTQYF

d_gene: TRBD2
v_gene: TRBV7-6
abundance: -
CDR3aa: CASSFAGGANEQFF

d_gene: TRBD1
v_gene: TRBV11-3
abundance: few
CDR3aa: CASSWDSSYEQYF

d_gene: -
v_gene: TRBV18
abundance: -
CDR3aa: CASSPWTEQIYEQYF

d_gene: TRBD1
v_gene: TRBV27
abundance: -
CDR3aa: CASSSLGQGADTQYF

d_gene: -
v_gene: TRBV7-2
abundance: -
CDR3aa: CASSLGDSFHEQYF

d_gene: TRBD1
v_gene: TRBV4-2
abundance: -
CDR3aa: CASSQEVGQGTYNEQFF